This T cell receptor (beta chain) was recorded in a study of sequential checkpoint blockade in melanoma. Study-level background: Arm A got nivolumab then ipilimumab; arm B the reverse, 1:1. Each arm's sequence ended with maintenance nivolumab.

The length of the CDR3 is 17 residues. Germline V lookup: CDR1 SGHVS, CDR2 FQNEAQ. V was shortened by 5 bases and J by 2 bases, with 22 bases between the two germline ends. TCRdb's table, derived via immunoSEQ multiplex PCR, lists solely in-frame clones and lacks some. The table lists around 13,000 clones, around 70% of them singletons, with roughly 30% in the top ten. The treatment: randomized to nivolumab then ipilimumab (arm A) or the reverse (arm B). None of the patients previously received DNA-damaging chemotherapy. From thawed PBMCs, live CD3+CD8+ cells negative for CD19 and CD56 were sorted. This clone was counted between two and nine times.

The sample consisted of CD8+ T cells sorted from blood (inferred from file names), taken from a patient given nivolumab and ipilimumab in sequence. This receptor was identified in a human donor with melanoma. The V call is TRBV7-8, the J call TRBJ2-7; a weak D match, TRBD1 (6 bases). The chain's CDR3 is CASSQVGASPIPYEQYF. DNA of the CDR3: TGTGCCAGCAGCCAAGTGGGGGCGAGCCCGATACCCTACGAGCAGTACTTC.